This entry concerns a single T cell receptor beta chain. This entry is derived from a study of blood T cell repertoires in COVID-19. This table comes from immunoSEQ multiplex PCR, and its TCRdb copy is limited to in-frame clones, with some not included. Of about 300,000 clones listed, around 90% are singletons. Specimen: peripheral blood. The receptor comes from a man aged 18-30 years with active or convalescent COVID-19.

CDR3: CASSFRQDYEQYF. CDR3 DNA sequence: TGTGCCAGCAGCTTTAGACAGGACTACGAGCAGTACTTC. The rearrangement links TRBV7-2 to TRBJ2-7; perhaps TRBD1 as D (6 bases). This CDR3 contains 13 residues. The germline V gene encodes CDR1 SGHTA and CDR2 FQGNSA. V was cut by 3 bases and J by 3 bases, with 9 bases left in between.